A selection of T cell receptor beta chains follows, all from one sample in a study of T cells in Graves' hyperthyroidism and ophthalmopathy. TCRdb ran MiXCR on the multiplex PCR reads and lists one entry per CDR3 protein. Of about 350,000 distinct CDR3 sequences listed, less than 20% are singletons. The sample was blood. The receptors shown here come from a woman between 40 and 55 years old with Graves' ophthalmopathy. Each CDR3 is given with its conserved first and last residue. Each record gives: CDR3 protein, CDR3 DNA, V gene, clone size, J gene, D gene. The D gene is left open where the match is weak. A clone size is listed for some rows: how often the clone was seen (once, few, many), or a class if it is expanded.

cdr3_aa: CASTAAYEQYF; cdr3_nt: TGTGCCAGCACAGCCGCCTACGAGCAGTACTTC; v_call: TRBV11-2; clone_size: many; j_call: TRBJ2-7; d_call: -
cdr3_aa: CATSDLGQGLGETQYF; cdr3_nt: TGTGCCACCAGTGATCTGGGACAGGGGCTCGGGGAGACCCAGTACTTC; v_call: TRBV24-1; clone_size: few; j_call: TRBJ2-5; d_call: TRBD1
cdr3_aa: CASRSGTGDGYTF; cdr3_nt: TGTGCCAGCAGATCCGGGACAGGGGATGGCTACACCTTC; v_call: TRBV28; clone_size: -; j_call: TRBJ1-2; d_call: TRBD1
cdr3_aa: CASSLRSGRRSYNEQFF; cdr3_nt: TGTGCCAGCAGCTTACGGTCGGGTCGAAGGTCCTACAATGAGCAGTTCTTT; v_call: TRBV11-2; clone_size: -; j_call: TRBJ2-1; d_call: -
cdr3_aa: CASSRRDRAFGYTF; cdr3_nt: TGCGCCAGCAGCCGCCGGGACAGGGCTTTTGGCTACACCTTC; v_call: TRBV4-1; clone_size: -; j_call: TRBJ1-2; d_call: TRBD1
cdr3_aa: CASSLVTSDFTDTQYF; cdr3_nt: TGTGCCAGCAGTTTAGTGACTAGCGACTTCACAGATACGCAGTATTTT; v_call: TRBV12-3/TRBV12-4; clone_size: many; j_call: TRBJ2-3; d_call: TRBD2
cdr3_aa: CASSVGGSDFQPQHF; cdr3_nt: TGTGCCAGCAGCGTAGGGGGGAGCGATTTTCAGCCCCAGCATTTT; v_call: TRBV9; clone_size: many; j_call: TRBJ1-5; d_call: -
cdr3_aa: CAWSSHSSSYEQYF; cdr3_nt: TGTGCCTGGAGTTCTCACTCCAGCTCCTACGAGCAGTACTTC; v_call: TRBV30; clone_size: many; j_call: TRBJ2-7; d_call: -
cdr3_aa: CAVGQVGNQPQHF; cdr3_nt: TGTGCCGTGGGACAGGTTGGAAATCAGCCCCAGCATTTT; v_call: TRBV19; clone_size: many; j_call: TRBJ1-5; d_call: TRBD1
cdr3_aa: CSVEIGSGTYYGYTF; cdr3_nt: TGCAGCGTTGAAATCGGTAGTGGGACTTACTATGGCTACACCTTC; v_call: TRBV29-1; clone_size: many; j_call: TRBJ1-2; d_call: -
cdr3_aa: CSAQAGQNQPQHF; cdr3_nt: TGCAGTGCTCAAGCGGGACAGAATCAGCCCCAGCATTTT; v_call: TRBV20-1; clone_size: many; j_call: TRBJ1-5; d_call: TRBD1
cdr3_aa: CSARGRDRGPYEQYF; cdr3_nt: TGCAGTGCTAGAGGGCGGGACAGGGGCCCCTACGAGCAGTACTTC; v_call: TRBV20-1; clone_size: -; j_call: TRBJ2-7; d_call: TRBD1
cdr3_aa: CASSNQGPLYGYTF; cdr3_nt: TGTGCCAGCAGTAACCAGGGGCCCCTCTATGGCTACACCTTC; v_call: TRBV12-3/TRBV12-4; clone_size: few; j_call: TRBJ1-2; d_call: -
cdr3_aa: CASRADRASSYEQYF; cdr3_nt: TGTGCCAGCAGGGCTGACAGGGCGAGCTCCTACGAGCAGTACTTC; v_call: TRBV7-2; clone_size: many; j_call: TRBJ2-7; d_call: TRBD1
cdr3_aa: CASNKGLYTGELFF; cdr3_nt: TGTGCCAGCAACAAGGGACTCTACACCGGGGAGCTGTTTTTT; v_call: TRBV12-3/TRBV12-4; clone_size: many; j_call: TRBJ2-2; d_call: -
cdr3_aa: CASSPGLQNYEQYF; cdr3_nt: TGTGCCAGCAGCCCGGGACTACAAAACTACGAGCAGTACTTC; v_call: TRBV14; clone_size: many; j_call: TRBJ2-7; d_call: TRBD2
cdr3_aa: CASSTDAYEQYF; cdr3_nt: TGCGCCAGCAGTACGGACGCCTACGAGCAGTACTTC; v_call: TRBV5-1; clone_size: many; j_call: TRBJ2-7; d_call: -
cdr3_aa: CASSLGPLGSSGNTISF; cdr3_nt: TGTGCCAGCAGCTTAGGCCCCTTGGGCAGCTCTGGAAACACCATATCTTTT; v_call: TRBV11-2; clone_size: -; j_call: TRBJ1-3; d_call: -
cdr3_aa: CASSRGTSGRLETQYF; cdr3_nt: TGTGCCAGCAGTCGAGGGACTAGCGGGAGGTTAGAGACCCAGTACTTC; v_call: TRBV28; clone_size: many; j_call: TRBJ2-5; d_call: TRBD2
cdr3_aa: CASSLLHLRSSYEQYF; cdr3_nt: TGTGCCAGCAGCTTGCTCCACCTGCGGAGCTCCTACGAGCAGTACTTC; v_call: TRBV7-2; clone_size: many; j_call: TRBJ2-7; d_call: -
cdr3_aa: CASSLAEGTSGAGTDTQYF; cdr3_nt: TGTGCCAGCAGCTTAGCAGAGGGGACTAGCGGGGCCGGGACAGATACGCAGTATTTT; v_call: TRBV11-1; clone_size: many; j_call: TRBJ2-3; d_call: TRBD2
cdr3_aa: CASSIPGTAGTQYF; cdr3_nt: TGTGCCAGCAGCATCCCCGGGACTGCCGGAACCCAGTACTTC; v_call: TRBV7-2; clone_size: many; j_call: TRBJ2-5; d_call: -
cdr3_aa: CASSQLGANTEAFF; cdr3_nt: TGCGCCAGCAGCCAATTAGGTGCGAACACTGAAGCTTTCTTT; v_call: TRBV4-1; clone_size: many; j_call: TRBJ1-1; d_call: -
cdr3_aa: CASSLGQSNQPQHF; cdr3_nt: TGTGCCAGCAGTTTAGGCCAGAGCAATCAGCCCCAGCATTTT; v_call: TRBV12-3/TRBV12-4; clone_size: many; j_call: TRBJ1-5; d_call: -